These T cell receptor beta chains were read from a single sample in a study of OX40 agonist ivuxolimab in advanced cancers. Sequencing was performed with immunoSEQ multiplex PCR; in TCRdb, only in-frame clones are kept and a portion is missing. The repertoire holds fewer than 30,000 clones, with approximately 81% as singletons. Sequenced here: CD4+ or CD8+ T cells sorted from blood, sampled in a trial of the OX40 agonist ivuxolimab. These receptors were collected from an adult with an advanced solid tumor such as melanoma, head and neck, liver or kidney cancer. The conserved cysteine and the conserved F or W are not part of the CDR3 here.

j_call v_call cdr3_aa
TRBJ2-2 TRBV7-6 ASSLVVEIHTNTGELF
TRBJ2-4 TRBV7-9 ASSGTSGRSKNIQY
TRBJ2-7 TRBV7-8 ASSLAHTSGPSGEQY
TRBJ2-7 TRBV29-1 SVGGLGGEQY
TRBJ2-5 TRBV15 ATSRAETQY
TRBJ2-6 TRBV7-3 ASREVEGANVLT
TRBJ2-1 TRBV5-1 ASSLAQGTYNEQF
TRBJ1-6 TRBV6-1 ASSPHEGDNSPLH
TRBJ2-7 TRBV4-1 ASSQALWGPTIYEQY
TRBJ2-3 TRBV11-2 ASSLETRTDTQY
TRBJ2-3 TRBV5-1 ASSLDSGATQY
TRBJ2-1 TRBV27 ATADKSSYNEQF
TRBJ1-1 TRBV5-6 ASSFGTGGLMNTEAF
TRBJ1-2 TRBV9 ASSVGGNIGQGNFNYGYT
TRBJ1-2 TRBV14 ASSQYRTADGYT
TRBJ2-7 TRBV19 ASSMYQVPQGPDYEQY
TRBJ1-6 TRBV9 ASSTPGQVNLH
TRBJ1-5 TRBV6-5 ASSYSRQNSNQPQH
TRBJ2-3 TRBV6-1 ASNEKSSTDTQY
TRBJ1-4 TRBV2 ASSDVGGHEKLF
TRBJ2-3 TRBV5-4 ASSLGVLAGLRTKDTQY
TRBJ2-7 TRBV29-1 SVDTNIHEQY
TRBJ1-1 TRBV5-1 ASSQGQGVAF
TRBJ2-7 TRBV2 AAGTTSSYEQY
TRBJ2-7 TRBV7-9 ASSLYSSYEQY
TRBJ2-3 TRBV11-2 ASSYGGGSTDTQY
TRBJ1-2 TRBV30 AWTPLGPRRGYT
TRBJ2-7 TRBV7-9 ASRGGGQSTYEQY
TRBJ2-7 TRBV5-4 ASSPDSFSYEQY
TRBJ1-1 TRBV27 ASRIMPPDQDTEAF
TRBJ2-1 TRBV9 ASSLDGLSYNEQF
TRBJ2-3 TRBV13 ASSGRDERESTDTQY
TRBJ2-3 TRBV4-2 ASSQDWPGMLGTDTQY
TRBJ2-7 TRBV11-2 ASSTSGGSSYEQY
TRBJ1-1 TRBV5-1 ASSFLTGRTEAF
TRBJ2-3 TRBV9 ASSVSNGRNTDTQY
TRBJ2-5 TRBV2 ASSFPSGTAREQY
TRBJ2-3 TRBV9 ASSPSAGTSTDTQY
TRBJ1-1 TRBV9 ASSVSGGGTEAF
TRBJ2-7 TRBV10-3 AISESEGLAGGHEQY
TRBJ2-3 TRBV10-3 AISTGQAASDTQY
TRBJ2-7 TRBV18 ASSPYRKTYEQY
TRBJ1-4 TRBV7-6 ASSSEGGTNEKLF
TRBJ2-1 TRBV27 ASMGPRNEQF
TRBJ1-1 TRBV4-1 ASSQENRRTEAF
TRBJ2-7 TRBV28 ASSLRREGSYEQY
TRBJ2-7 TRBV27 ASSPHPTGLSYEQY
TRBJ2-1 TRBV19 ASSISGTSRVNEQF